A single sample is the source of the 25 T cell receptor beta chains below, sequenced in a study of cytomegalovirus exposure and HLA in healthy donors. The PCR used 60 Vbeta and 13 Jbeta primers. The protocol was immunoSEQ multiplex PCR, while the TCRdb copy is restricted to in-frame clones and leaves out a portion. The data hold 100,000 to 120,000 clones, with 65% to 85% observed a single time. Sequenced sample: PBMCs. The receptors come from a man younger than 45 in good health and CMV-seropositive.

Remarks on this clone: At one end, the junction sequence differs from germline, possibly due to a read error. The rearrangement uses TRBV5-1 and TRBJ2-5; 7 bases are shared with TRBD1. The CDR3 is made up of 16 amino acids. CDR1 and CDR2 from the germline V gene are SGHRS and YFSETQ. The CDR3 sequence is CASSSAATGYHETQYF. DNA for the CDR3: TGCGCCAGCAGCTCCGCTGCGACAGGGTACCATGAGACCCAGTACTTC.

This clone was observed a few times. CDR3 DNA: TGTGCCAGCAGCTCTCAGGTAAATCAGCCCCAGCATTTT. Amino acid sequence: CASSSQVNQPQHF. The chain employs TRBV7-2 and TRBJ1-5; no clear D. The CDR3 totals 13 residues. Per the germline V gene, CDR1 is SGHTA and CDR2 is FQGNSA. Deletions cut 4 bases from V and 4 bases from J, with 8 bases between.

The chain couples TRBV25-1 to TRBJ1-1; D unclear. Trimming cost V 1 base and J 0 bases, with 3 bases left between them. The CDR3 extends over 13 amino acids. Germline loops: CDR1 MGHDK, CDR2 SYGVNS. The CDR3 bases are TGTGCCAGCAGTGAATCAGTGAACACTGAAGCTTTCTTT. It yields the protein CASSESVNTEAFF.

The chain recombines TRBV11-2 with TRBJ1-3; no clear D. The CDR3 runs to 19 residues. Trimming took 1 base from V and 0 from J, leaving 19 bases between them. CDR1 is SGHAT and CDR2 is FQNNGV in the germline V gene. The CDR3 loop is CASSLVGLVGLHSGNTIYF. The DNA of the CDR3 is TGTGCCAGCAGCTTAGTCGGCCTCGTGGGCCTACACTCTGGAAACACCATATATTTT.

The chain is built from TRBV11-2 and TRBJ1-2, with 8 bases matching TRBD1. CDR1 is SGHAT, CDR2 FQNNGV, per germline. The CDR3 length is 15 residues. V gave up 5 bases and J gave up 0 bases; unmatched junction bases: 5. CDR3 protein: CASSPLTGANYGYTF. The CDR3 region has the DNA TGTGCCAGCAGCCCATTGACAGGGGCTAACTATGGCTACACCTTC.

The chain joins TRBV7-8 to TRBJ2-1; D is ambiguous. From germline, CDR1 is SGHVS and CDR2 FQNEAQ. Trimming took off 2 bases at V and 5 bases at J, with 10 bases between the two ends. The CDR3 loop spans 14 amino acids. This CDR3 is CASSLQRQNNEQFF. In DNA, the CDR3 is TGTGCCAGCAGCTTACAGAGGCAAAACAATGAGCAGTTCTTC. Looking up the rest from reference TRBV7-8 and TRBJ2-1 gives the full variable domain: GAGVSQSPRYKVAKRGQDVALRCDPISGHVSLFWYQQALGQGPEFLTYFQNEAQLDKSGLPSDRFFAERPEGSVSTLKIQRTQQEDSAVYLCASSLQRQNNEQFFGPGTRLTVL.

The chain has TRBV4-3 and TRBJ2-3, with 10 bases aligning to TRBD2. The CDR3 length is 14 residues. With 4 bases clipped from V and 4 bases from J, the junction kept 2 bases outside the gene matches. Germline values: CDR1 LGHNA, CDR2 YSLEER. CDR3 sequence reads: CASSPGLAADTQYF. The CDR3 DNA follows: TGCGCCAGCAGCCCAGGACTAGCGGCAGATACGCAGTATTTT.

V and J are TRBV21-1 and TRBJ1-1. TRBV21-1 has pseudogene status. The CDR3 consists of 15 residues. The CDR3 sequence is CASSKPGMVNTEAFF. For the CDR3, the DNA is TGTGCCAGCAGCAAACCCGGTATGGTGAACACTGAAGCTTTCTTT.

The chain carries TRBV30 and TRBJ2-1, with a possible D match to TRBD1 (5 bases). From germline, CDR1 is GTSNPN and CDR2 SVGIG (reference sequence). The CDR3 is 12 amino acids. V was trimmed by 2 bases and J by 8 bases, leaving 10 bases between them. The CDR3 sequence is CAWSRGLDEQFF. CDR3 nucleotides: TGTGCCTGGAGTAGGGGCCTCGATGAGCAGTTCTTC.

This clone has a handful of counts. The gene calls are TRBV4-3 and TRBJ2-1, with 8 bases fitting TRBD2. Germline-derived CDR1 and CDR2 are LGHNA and YSLEER. V lost 0 bases to trimming and J lost 4 bases; unmatched junction nucleotides: 8. This CDR3 is 17 amino acids long. The chain's CDR3 is CASSQDWPSGQYNEQFF. The CDR3 DNA follows: TGCGCCAGCAGCCAAGATTGGCCTAGCGGGCAATACAATGAGCAGTTCTTC.

The rearrangement joins TRBV25-1 to TRBJ2-4; TRBD2 matches at 8 bases. Germline V lookup: CDR1 MGHDK, CDR2 SYGVNS. The CDR3 totals 15 residues. V was pared by 7 bases and J by 1 base, with 6 bases of the junction left unmatched. The CDR3 region has the DNA TGTGCCAGCACTGGTGGCGGGGGGGCCAAAAACATTCAGTACTTC. It is translated as CASTGGGGAKNIQYF.

This clone appeared a few times. The chain uses TRBV7-9 and TRBJ1-1; no firm D call. The V and J ends lost 3 bases and 4 bases respectively, with 12 bases between them. This CDR3 is built from 14 residues. Looked up from germline, CDR1 is SEHNR and CDR2 is FQNEAQ (reference sequence). The DNA of the CDR3 is TGTGCCAGCAGCTTGTATAGGGAGGGCACTGAAGCTTTCTTT. Translating gives CASSLYREGTEAFF. The whole variable domain, remainder taken from reference TRBV7-9 and TRBJ1-1, is DTGVSQNPRHKITKRGQNVTFRCDPISEHNRLYWYRQTLGQGPEFLTYFQNEAQLEKSRLLSDRFSAERPKGSFSTLEIQRTEQGDSAMYLCASSLYREGTEAFFGQGTRLTVV.

This clone was seen only a few times. The chain joins TRBV25-1 to TRBJ2-7; 10 bases match TRBD1. In germline, CDR1 is MGHDK, CDR2 SYGVNS. The CDR3 is 15 amino acids. The junction had 7 bases not matched to a gene; V was cut back by 5 bases and J by 3 bases. CDR3 in amino acids: CASSPLRTGGYEQYF. CDR3 in DNA: TGTGCCAGCAGTCCACTCAGGACAGGGGGCTACGAGCAGTACTTC.

The chain is built from TRBV19 and TRBJ2-1; 7 bases are shared with TRBD1. With 6 bases clipped from V and 3 bases from J, the junction kept 8 bases outside the gene matches. Per the germline V gene, CDR1 is LNHDA and CDR2 is SQIVND (reference sequence). There are 15 residues in the CDR3. The CDR3 protein is CASRPRGQLYNEQFF. CDR3 nucleotide sequence: TGTGCCAGTAGACCCCGGGGACAGCTCTACAATGAGCAGTTCTTC. Filled out from reference TRBV19 and TRBJ2-1, the complete variable domain reads DGGITQSPKYLFRKEGQNVTLSCEQNLNHDAMYWYRQDPGQGLRLIYYSQIVNDFQKGDIAEGYSVSREKKESFPLTVTSAQKNPTAFYLCASRPRGQLYNEQFFGPGTRLTVL.

This chain uses TRBV19 with TRBJ2-5, with D perhaps matching TRBD2 (6 bases). V gave up 4 bases and J gave up 2 bases, with 17 bases separating them. Germline CDR1 LNHDA, CDR2 SQIVND (reference sequence). CDR3 size: 16 residues. The CDR3 loop reads CASSTHKAGRQETQYF. CDR3 DNA: TGTGCCAGTAGTACCCATAAGGCGGGAAGACAAGAGACCCAGTACTTC. Full variable domain (remainder filled in from reference TRBV19 and TRBJ2-5): DGGITQSPKYLFRKEGQNVTLSCEQNLNHDAMYWYRQDPGQGLRLIYYSQIVNDFQKGDIAEGYSVSREKKESFPLTVTSAQKNPTAFYLCASSTHKAGRQETQYFGPGTRLLVL.

The chain couples TRBV11-2 to TRBJ2-5, with 8 bases aligning to TRBD1. CDR1 is SGHAT, CDR2 FQNNGV, per germline. This CDR3 has 16 residues. V lost 5 bases to trimming and J lost 4 bases; unmatched junction nucleotides: 12. CDR3 sequence: CASSPSWIGTGETQYF. DNA for the CDR3: TGTGCCAGCAGCCCTTCGTGGATCGGGACAGGAGAGACCCAGTACTTC.

In this sample, this clone turned up once. The chain joins TRBV5-1 to TRBJ2-5; D may be TRBD2 (5 bases). Germline V gene lookup returns CDR1 SGHRS and CDR2 YFSETQ. The CDR3 covers 14 residues. Trimming took off 7 bases at V and 5 bases at J, with 18 bases between the two ends. CDR3 region: CASGGDREFETQYF. DNA for the CDR3: TGCGCCAGCGGAGGCGATCGCGAATTTGAGACCCAGTACTTC. Together with reference TRBV5-1 and TRBJ2-5, the CDR3 gives the full variable domain: KAGVTQTPRYLIKTRGQQVTLSCSPISGHRSVSWYQQTPGQGLQFLFEYFSETQRNKGNFPGRFSGRQFSNSRSEMNVSTLELGDSALYLCASGGDREFETQYFGPGTRLLVL.

This chain links TRBV7-9 with TRBJ2-2; 7 bases match TRBD1. V was clipped by 4 bases and J by 3 bases; unmatched bases: 5. CDR1 and CDR2 (germline): SEHNR, FQNEAQ (reference sequence). This CDR3 comprises 15 residues. This CDR3 is CASSSRDSHTGELFF. The CDR3, as DNA: TGTGCCAGCAGCTCTCGGGACAGTCACACCGGGGAGCTGTTTTTT.

This chain uses TRBV4-3 with TRBJ2-1, with D possibly being TRBD2 (5 bases). The CDR3 extends over 14 amino acids. V lost 1 base and J 8 bases, leaving 12 bases between the germline ends. Germline V CDR1 and CDR2: LGHNA, YSLEER. CDR3 coding DNA: TGCGCCAGCAGCCAAGGTGAGGGTTTCGATGAGCAGTTCTTC. Translating it yields CASSQGEGFDEQFF.

V usage is TRBV27 and J usage is TRBJ2-2, with D uncertain. The V end was cut by 7 bases, the J end by 0 bases, with 21 bases between. The CDR3 is 18 amino acids. Germline V gene lookup returns CDR1 MNHEY and CDR2 SMNVEV (reference sequence). The chain's CDR3 is CASTLFQAGPTNTGELFF. The CDR3 DNA reads TGTGCCAGCACCCTATTCCAGGCTGGGCCAACGAACACCGGGGAGCTGTTTTTT.

This chain joins TRBV19 and TRBJ2-3, with 9 bases lining up with TRBD2. The trim removed 6 bases at V and 1 base at J, leaving 17 bases unmatched. There are 19 residues in the CDR3. Germline lookup yields CDR1 LNHDA and CDR2 SQIVND (reference sequence). CDR3 sequence reads: CASSLEGGSGGSRTDTQYF. CDR3 in DNA: TGTGCCAGTAGCCTAGAGGGGGGTAGCGGGGGTTCCCGCACAGATACGCAGTATTTT.

This clone has only a few counts. The chain joins TRBV6-5 to TRBJ2-6; D unresolved. The CDR3 totals 13 residues. With 8 bases removed from V and 0 bases from J, the gap between germline ends came to 5 bases. Germline V gene data show CDR1 as MNHEY and CDR2 as SVGAGI. In nucleotides, the CDR3 is TGTGCCAGCCTAAGCTCTGGGGCCAACGTCCTGACTTTC. Its protein is CASLSSGANVLTF.

This clone was counted a few times. The J gene is TRBJ1-5, the V gene TRBV6-1, with unresolved D. The germline V gene encodes CDR1 MNHNS and CDR2 SASEGT. V was shortened by 2 bases and J by 6 bases, with 14 bases between the two germline ends. CDR3 length equals 15 residues. The CDR3 DNA sequence: TGTGCCAGCAGTGAAAGAGGAGGTCGCTCTCAGCCCCAGCATTTT. Residues: CASSERGGRSQPQHF.

The V call is TRBV5-4, the J call TRBJ1-2; perhaps TRBD1 as D (5 bases). The ends were cut back, 4 bases at V and 4 bases at J, with 11 bases in the middle. This CDR3 is 13 amino acids long. In germline, CDR1 is SGHNT, CDR2 YYREEE (reference sequence). In nucleotides, the CDR3 is TGTGCCAGCAGCCGGGGGGAGGCCTATGGCTACACCTTC. This codes for CASSRGEAYGYTF.

The rearrangement joins TRBV28 to TRBJ1-2, with D possibly being TRBD1 (6 bases). Germline CDR1 is MDHEN and CDR2 is SYDVKM. The CDR3 has 13 residues. Trimming removed 5 bases at V and 3 bases at J, with 10 bases between. In nucleotides, the CDR3 is TGTGCCAGCAGTACAGGGTCGGACTATGGCTACACCTTC. Protein product: CASSTGSDYGYTF.